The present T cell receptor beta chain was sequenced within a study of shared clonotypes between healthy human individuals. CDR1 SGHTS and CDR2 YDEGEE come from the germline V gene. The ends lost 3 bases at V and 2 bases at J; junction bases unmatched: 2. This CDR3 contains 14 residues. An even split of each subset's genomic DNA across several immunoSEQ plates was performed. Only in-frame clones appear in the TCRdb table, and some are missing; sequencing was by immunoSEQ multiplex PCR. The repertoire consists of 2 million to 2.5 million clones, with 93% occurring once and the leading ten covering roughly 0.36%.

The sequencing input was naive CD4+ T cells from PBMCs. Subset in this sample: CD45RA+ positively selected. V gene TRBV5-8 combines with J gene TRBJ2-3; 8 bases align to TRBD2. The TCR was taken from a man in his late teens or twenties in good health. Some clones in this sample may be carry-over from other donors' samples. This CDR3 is CASSSGLATDTQYF. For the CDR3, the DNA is TGTGCCAGCAGCTCCGGACTAGCCACAGATACGCAGTATTTT.